The clone carrying this T cell receptor (beta chain) was seen only once. The sample is drawn from a study of technical replicates of blood from several donors. Germline V gene lookup returns CDR1 MNHEY and CDR2 SMNVEV (reference sequence). Losses at the gene ends were 2 bases for V and 2 bases for J; bases not matched to a gene: 13. The CDR3 spans 18 residues. Method: immunoSEQ multiplex PCR; TCRdb's copy keeps in-frame clones and lacks some. The data show roughly 76,000 clones, more than 85% seen once. The receptor was isolated from a human donor in good health. Some clones in this sample may be carry-over from other donors' samples. The specimen was T cells isolated from PBMCs. The rearrangement uses TRBV27 and TRBJ2-7, with 9 bases matching TRBD1. CDR3 sequence (DNA): TGTGCCAGCAGTTTAAGGTGGGTCAGTCGGGACAGGGCCTACGAGCAGTACTTC. Amino acid sequence: CASSLRWVSRDRAYEQYF.